These T cell receptor beta chains were read from a single sample in a study of blood T cell repertoires in COVID-19. Produced via immunoSEQ multiplex PCR; TCRdb's table is partial and in-frame only. The sample consists of 90,000 to 150,000 clones, just over 70% of them appearing once. The specimen was peripheral blood. The receptors were sampled from a human donor with acute or convalescent COVID-19. The donor label of this sample is uncertain. The CDR3 runs from the conserved cysteine through the conserved F or W. A D gene is named only where the DNA matches it firmly. Size tells how often a clone was seen (once, few, many) or the class of an expanded clone, and some rows leave it out.

CDR3 protein: CASSRDRGTDTQYF
CDR3 DNA: TGTGCCAGCAGCCGAGACAGGGGCACAGATACGCAGTATTTT
CDR3 length: 14
clone size: -
J gene: TRBJ2-3
V gene: TRBV6-6
D gene: TRBD1

CDR3 protein: CASSPVRDTGNTIYF
CDR3 DNA: TGTGCCAGCTCACCAGTGAGGGATACTGGAAACACCATATATTTT
CDR3 length: 15
clone size: -
J gene: TRBJ1-3
V gene: TRBV18
D gene: -

CDR3 protein: CASSSGTGGSEKLFF
CDR3 DNA: TGTGCCAGCAGTTCCGGGACAGGGGGTTCTGAAAAACTGTTTTTT
CDR3 length: 15
clone size: -
J gene: TRBJ1-4
V gene: TRBV2
D gene: TRBD1

CDR3 protein: CASSTDNEQFF
CDR3 DNA: TGTGCCAGCAGCACGGACAATGAGCAGTTCTTC
CDR3 length: 11
clone size: -
J gene: TRBJ2-1
V gene: TRBV6-5
D gene: -

CDR3 protein: CASRFTGGVYQETQYF
CDR3 DNA: TGTGCCAGCAGATTCACAGGGGGCGTGTACCAAGAGACCCAGTACTTC
CDR3 length: 16
clone size: -
J gene: TRBJ2-5
V gene: TRBV11-2
D gene: TRBD1

CDR3 protein: CASSKGTSGGNNEQFF
CDR3 DNA: TGTGCCAGCAGCAAAGGGACTAGCGGGGGGAACAATGAGCAGTTCTTC
CDR3 length: 16
clone size: once
J gene: TRBJ2-1
V gene: TRBV21-1
D gene: -

CDR3 protein: CASSVQGNNQPQHF
CDR3 DNA: TGTGCCAGCAGTGTTCAGGGGAACAATCAGCCCCAGCATTTT
CDR3 length: 14
clone size: -
J gene: TRBJ1-5
V gene: TRBV2
D gene: -

CDR3 protein: CASSPDRNSNQPQHF
CDR3 DNA: TGTGCCAGCTCTCCGGACAGGAATAGCAATCAGCCCCAGCATTTT
CDR3 length: 15
clone size: once
J gene: TRBJ1-5
V gene: TRBV18
D gene: TRBD1

CDR3 protein: CARSVPGGGGLDTQYF
CDR3 DNA: TGCGCCCGCAGCGTACCGGGGGGCGGGGGGCTTGATACGCAGTATTTT
CDR3 length: 16
clone size: -
J gene: TRBJ2-3
V gene: TRBV4-1
D gene: TRBD2

CDR3 protein: CASNRGSGANVLTF
CDR3 DNA: TGTGCCAGTAATAGGGGGAGTGGGGCCAACGTCCTGACTTTC
CDR3 length: 14
clone size: -
J gene: TRBJ2-6
V gene: TRBV19
D gene: -

CDR3 protein: CASSGVNYGYTF
CDR3 DNA: TGTGCCAGCAGTGGAGTTAACTATGGCTACACCTTC
CDR3 length: 12
clone size: once
J gene: TRBJ1-2
V gene: TRBV2
D gene: -

CDR3 protein: CASSPTVAGGYTF
CDR3 DNA: TGCGCCAGCAGTCCCACGGTCGCGGGAGGCTACACCTTC
CDR3 length: 13
clone size: -
J gene: TRBJ1-2
V gene: TRBV10-2
D gene: -

CDR3 protein: CAWSRTENQPQHF
CDR3 DNA: TGTGCCTGGAGTAGGACAGAAAATCAGCCCCAGCATTTT
CDR3 length: 13
clone size: -
J gene: TRBJ1-5
V gene: TRBV30
D gene: -